This entry is about one T cell receptor (beta chain). Antigen unknown. Germline V gives CDR1 MGHRA, CDR2 YSYEKL. The CDR3 sequence is 18 residues long. V shed 0 bases and J shed 2 bases, with 20 bases lying between them. This record comes from a study of OX40 agonist ivuxolimab in advanced cancers. Study-wide points: By week 6 at 0.1 to 3.0 mg/kg, blood CD4+ and CD8+ T cells had expanded clonally.

Assay: immunoSEQ multiplex PCR; the TCRdb copy retains only in-frame clones and omits some. The sample contains fewer than 65,000 clones, approximately 91% of which appear only once. The chain has TRBV4-1 and TRBJ2-7; D gene ambiguous. The specimen comprised CD4+ or CD8+ T cells sorted from blood, sampled in a trial of the OX40 agonist ivuxolimab. This receptor was taken from an adult with an advanced solid tumor such as melanoma, head and neck, liver or kidney cancer. This CDR3 reads CASSQDSGLSWATYEQYF. The CDR3 DNA reads TGCGCCAGCAGCCAAGATTCAGGCCTCTCTTGGGCCACCTACGAGCAGTACTTC.